Shown below are 5 T cell receptor beta chains from a single sample sequenced in a study of early T cells in non-severe SARS-CoV-2 infection. In TCRdb, the 5' RACE reads were re-called with MiXCR into one record per CDR3 protein. Counted here are some 50,000 distinct CDR3 sequences, about 9.1% occurring once; the ten biggest clones make up 4% to 5%. The sample was whole blood. These receptors came from an adult who was a healthcare worker with PCR-confirmed SARS-CoV-2 infection or an uninfected control (not recorded which).

Many counts were recorded for this clonotype. V is TRBV2 and J is TRBJ1-4; 7 bases are a match to TRBD1. The germline V gene has CDR1 SNHLY and CDR2 FYNNEI. The CDR3 contains 17 residues. The V and J ends lost 6 bases and 1 base, in that order; junction bases with no gene match: 11. The CDR3 spells CASSVSRDRKTNEKLFF. The CDR3 coding sequence is TGTGCCAGCAGCGTTAGCCGGGACAGAAAAACTAATGAAAAACTGTTTTTT.

The sample holds a few counts of this clonotype. This sequence joins TRBV30 and TRBJ1-2, with a weak D call TRBD1 (5 bases). The ends were cut back, 2 bases at V and 8 bases at J, with 18 bases in the middle. The CDR3 has 14 residues. The germline CDR1 and CDR2 sequences are GTSNPN and SVGIG (reference sequence). The CDR3 region is CAWSSPGTQSGYTF. The CDR3 DNA reads as TGTGCCTGGAGTAGCCCCGGGACCCAATCGGGCTACACCTTC.

This clonotype was recorded at least ten times. The V and J genes are TRBV10-3 and TRBJ2-1; perhaps TRBD1 as D (5 bases). V lost 11 bases and J lost 7, with 12 bases in between. The CDR3 extends over 11 amino acids. CDR1 and CDR2 from the germline V gene are ENHRY and SYGVKD. CDR3 coding DNA: TGTGCCTCCAAACAGGAAAATGAGCAGTTCTTC. This translates into CASKQENEQFF.

This clonotype was observed at least ten times. The chain links TRBV20-1 to TRBJ1-2, with 8 bases lining up with TRBD1. With V trimmed by 6 bases and J by 5 bases, 8 bases remained unmatched. There are 13 residues in the CDR3. Germline-derived CDR1 and CDR2 are DFQATT and SNEGSKA (reference sequence). The CDR3: CSAGPGQEYGYTF. Here the CDR3 DNA reads TGCAGTGCCGGACCGGGACAGGAATATGGCTACACCTTC.

This clonotype was recorded many times. The rearrangement joins TRBV30 to TRBJ2-6, with D perhaps matching TRBD1 (6 bases). V gave up 2 bases and J gave up 4 bases, with 15 bases separating them. CDR3 length: 16 residues. The germline CDR1 and CDR2 sequences are GTSNPN and SVGIG (reference sequence). The CDR3 sequence is CAWSLGQKTGANVLTF. In nucleotides, the CDR3 is TGTGCCTGGAGTCTGGGACAAAAGACGGGGGCCAACGTCCTGACTTTC. Based on the CDR3 plus reference TRBV30 and TRBJ2-6, the full variable domain is SQTIHQWPATLVQPVGSPLSLECTVEGTSNPNLYWYRQAAGRGLQLLFYSVGIGQISSEVPQNLSASRPQDRQFILSSKKLLLSDSGFYLCAWSLGQKTGANVLTFGAGSRLTVL.